These T cell receptor beta chains were read from a single sample in a study of T cells in Graves' hyperthyroidism and ophthalmopathy. One entry per CDR3 protein results from TCRdb running MiXCR on the multiplex PCR reads. The sample lists roughly 510,000 distinct CDR3 sequences, 46% occurring once. The sample was peripheral blood or thyroid tissue (not recorded which). The receptors originated from an adult woman with Graves' disease, either hyperthyroidism or ophthalmopathy (not recorded which). The CDR3 runs from the conserved cysteine through the conserved F or W. The order of the fields is clone size, V gene, D gene, J gene, CDR3 protein, CDR3 DNA. A D gene is named only where the DNA matches it firmly. Expanded clones are given a class, and other clones once, few, many or no size at all.

abundance: NA; v_gene: TRBV6-5; d_gene: TRBD2; j_gene: TRBJ2-2; CDR3aa: CAISYKAGGGTGELFF; CDR3nt: TGTGCCATCAGTTACAAGGCGGGAGGAGGAACCGGGGAGCTGTTTTTT
abundance: NA; v_gene: TRBV2; d_gene: TRBD1; j_gene: TRBJ1-4; CDR3aa: CASSWTGAEKLFF; CDR3nt: TGTGCCAGCAGCTGGACAGGGGCCGAAAAACTGTTTTTT
abundance: NA; v_gene: TRBV7-2; d_gene: NA; j_gene: TRBJ2-5; CDR3aa: CASSRQGGGRQETQYF; CDR3nt: TGTGCCAGCAGCAGACAGGGTGGAGGGAGACAAGAGACCCAGTACTTC
abundance: many; v_gene: TRBV20-1; d_gene: TRBD2; j_gene: TRBJ2-7; CDR3aa: CSARDGRLAGSYEQYF; CDR3nt: TGCAGTGCTAGAGATGGTCGGCTAGCGGGGTCCTACGAGCAGTACTTC
abundance: NA; v_gene: TRBV16; d_gene: TRBD1; j_gene: TRBJ2-7; CDR3aa: CAISQGTGSSYEQYF; CDR3nt: TGTGCCATCAGCCAGGGGACAGGTAGCTCCTACGAGCAGTACTTC
abundance: NA; v_gene: TRBV7-8; d_gene: TRBD1; j_gene: TRBJ1-3; CDR3aa: CASSRGDRGTTYGYTIYF; CDR3nt: TGTGCCAGCAGCAGAGGAGACAGGGGTACGACATATGGCTACACCATATATTTT
abundance: many; v_gene: TRBV20-1; d_gene: NA; j_gene: TRBJ1-1; CDR3aa: CSAKARGVDTEAFF; CDR3nt: TGCAGTGCCAAGGCTAGGGGGGTGGATACTGAAGCTTTCTTT
abundance: NA; v_gene: TRBV3-1; d_gene: NA; j_gene: TRBJ1-2; CDR3aa: CASSQEFGGGYTF; CDR3nt: TGTGCCAGCAGCCAAGAATTCGGCGGGGGCTACACCTTC
abundance: NA; v_gene: TRBV20-1; d_gene: TRBD2; j_gene: TRBJ2-7; CDR3aa: CSARKGGSALYEQYF; CDR3nt: TGCAGTGCTAGAAAGGGCGGGAGCGCTTTATACGAGCAGTACTTC
abundance: few; v_gene: TRBV20-1; d_gene: NA; j_gene: TRBJ1-4; CDR3aa: CSASFGGNEKLFF; CDR3nt: TGCAGTGCTAGCTTTGGGGGAAATGAAAAACTGTTTTTT
abundance: few; v_gene: TRBV4-1; d_gene: NA; j_gene: TRBJ2-7; CDR3aa: CASSSGTQSGYEQYF; CDR3nt: TGCGCCAGCAGCTCCGGGACTCAATCGGGCTACGAGCAGTACTTC
abundance: NA; v_gene: TRBV20-1; d_gene: TRBD1; j_gene: TRBJ2-7; CDR3aa: CSAGDRNYEQYF; CDR3nt: TGCAGTGCTGGGGACAGGAACTACGAGCAGTACTTC
abundance: many; v_gene: TRBV2; d_gene: TRBD1; j_gene: TRBJ1-5; CDR3aa: CASSARQGNLLNQPQHF; CDR3nt: TGTGCCAGCAGTGCCCGACAGGGAAATTTGCTTAATCAGCCCCAGCATTTT
abundance: many; v_gene: TRBV14; d_gene: TRBD1; j_gene: TRBJ2-7; CDR3aa: CASSHLDRYEQYF; CDR3nt: TGTGCCAGCAGCCATCTGGACAGGTACGAGCAGTACTTC
abundance: NA; v_gene: TRBV24-1; d_gene: TRBD1; j_gene: TRBJ1-4; CDR3aa: CATSDPAGGDGEKLFF; CDR3nt: TGTGCCACCAGTGACCCGGCAGGGGGCGACGGTGAAAAACTGTTTTTT
abundance: NA; v_gene: TRBV9; d_gene: NA; j_gene: TRBJ2-3; CDR3aa: CASSVAPQGTDTQYF; CDR3nt: TGTGCCAGCAGCGTAGCTCCGCAGGGCACAGATACGCAGTATTTT
abundance: NA; v_gene: TRBV15; d_gene: NA; j_gene: TRBJ2-7; CDR3aa: CATSRDPFGEQYF; CDR3nt: TGTGCCACCAGCAGAGACCCGTTCGGGGAGCAGTACTTC
abundance: once; v_gene: TRBV15; d_gene: NA; j_gene: TRBJ1-5; CDR3aa: CATGGNSPNQPQHF; CDR3nt: TGTGCCACCGGGGGGAACAGTCCCAATCAGCCCCAGCATTTT
abundance: few; v_gene: TRBV6-1; d_gene: NA; j_gene: TRBJ2-7; CDR3aa: CASSEQGGTNYYEQYF; CDR3nt: TGTGCCAGCAGTGAACAGGGGGGGACAAACTACTACGAGCAGTACTTC
abundance: NA; v_gene: TRBV7-9; d_gene: NA; j_gene: TRBJ1-5; CDR3aa: CASSLGTVLDQPQHF; CDR3nt: TGTGCCAGCAGCTTAGGGACAGTTCTGGATCAGCCCCAGCATTTT
abundance: NA; v_gene: TRBV2; d_gene: TRBD1; j_gene: TRBJ2-5; CDR3aa: CASNTWDRGIETQYF; CDR3nt: TGTGCCAGCAATACCTGGGACAGGGGTATTGAGACCCAGTACTTC
abundance: many; v_gene: TRBV6-5; d_gene: NA; j_gene: TRBJ1-2; CDR3aa: CASRVTGAGGYTF; CDR3nt: TGTGCCAGCAGGGTTACGGGGGCGGGAGGCTACACCTTC
abundance: once; v_gene: TRBV7-2; d_gene: NA; j_gene: TRBJ2-7; CDR3aa: CASSLAPTDTYEQYF; CDR3nt: TGTGCCAGCAGCTTAGCCCCGACAGATACCTACGAGCAGTACTTC
abundance: NA; v_gene: TRBV29-1; d_gene: NA; j_gene: TRBJ2-7; CDR3aa: CSSEGGLLYEQYF; CDR3nt: TGCAGCAGTGAAGGGGGACTCCTATACGAGCAGTACTTC
abundance: NA; v_gene: TRBV20-1; d_gene: NA; j_gene: TRBJ1-5; CDR3aa: CSARGGTPNQPQHF; CDR3nt: TGCAGTGCTAGAGGGGGAACACCGAATCAGCCCCAGCATTTT
abundance: NA; v_gene: TRBV29-1; d_gene: TRBD1; j_gene: TRBJ2-7; CDR3aa: CSVAGQGGLEQYF; CDR3nt: TGCAGCGTCGCGGGACAGGGAGGACTTGAGCAGTACTTC
abundance: NA; v_gene: TRBV7-8; d_gene: NA; j_gene: TRBJ1-1; CDR3aa: CASSPQDRNTEAFF; CDR3nt: TGTGCCAGCAGCCCGCAGGACCGGAACACTGAAGCTTTCTTT
abundance: few; v_gene: TRBV19; d_gene: NA; j_gene: TRBJ1-2; CDR3aa: CASTTGSTNYGYTF; CDR3nt: TGTGCCAGTACCACAGGTTCGACTAACTATGGCTACACCTTC
abundance: few; v_gene: TRBV5-1; d_gene: TRBD2; j_gene: TRBJ2-7; CDR3aa: CASSLVGASGVDEQYF; CDR3nt: TGCGCCAGCAGCTTGGTAGGGGCTAGCGGGGTCGACGAGCAGTACTTC
abundance: NA; v_gene: TRBV2; d_gene: NA; j_gene: TRBJ1-4; CDR3aa: CASSSGLTTNGKLFF; CDR3nt: TGTGCCAGCAGTTCCGGGTTAACAACTAATGGAAAACTGTTTTTT
abundance: few; v_gene: TRBV7-6; d_gene: NA; j_gene: TRBJ1-6; CDR3aa: CASSLGGRSSPLHF; CDR3nt: TGTGCCAGCAGCCTCGGGGGGCGCAGTTCACCCCTCCACTTT
abundance: many; v_gene: TRBV6-5; d_gene: TRBD2; j_gene: TRBJ2-5; CDR3aa: CASSFGSGRAPETQYF; CDR3nt: TGTGCCAGCAGTTTCGGAAGCGGGAGGGCCCCGGAGACCCAGTACTTC
abundance: NA; v_gene: TRBV19; d_gene: TRBD1; j_gene: TRBJ1-2; CDR3aa: CASSVGTGPYGYTF; CDR3nt: TGTGCCAGTAGTGTGGGGACAGGCCCCTATGGCTACACCTTC
abundance: NA; v_gene: TRBV7-8; d_gene: TRBD2; j_gene: TRBJ2-7; CDR3aa: CASSDLRLAKREQYF; CDR3nt: TGTGCCAGCAGCGACCTTAGACTAGCAAAACGCGAGCAGTACTTC
abundance: few; v_gene: TRBV29-1; d_gene: TRBD1; j_gene: TRBJ1-2; CDR3aa: CSVDFGTGGNYGYTF; CDR3nt: TGCAGCGTTGACTTCGGGACAGGGGGGAACTATGGCTACACCTTC
abundance: NA; v_gene: TRBV29-1; d_gene: TRBD1; j_gene: TRBJ2-6; CDR3aa: CSVWGEGAHGANVLTF; CDR3nt: TGCAGCGTTTGGGGAGAGGGGGCGCATGGGGCCAACGTCCTGACTTTC
abundance: NA; v_gene: TRBV7-2; d_gene: TRBD1; j_gene: TRBJ2-5; CDR3aa: CASSALRDREGGETQYF; CDR3nt: TGTGCCAGCAGCGCCCTAAGGGACAGGGAGGGCGGGGAGACCCAGTACTTC
abundance: NA; v_gene: TRBV29-1; d_gene: NA; j_gene: TRBJ2-7; CDR3aa: CSVGQSVEQYF; CDR3nt: TGCAGTGTTGGGCAGTCTGTCGAGCAGTACTTC
abundance: NA; v_gene: TRBV12-3/TRBV12-4; d_gene: NA; j_gene: TRBJ2-7; CDR3aa: CASREGALGYEQYF; CDR3nt: TGTGCCAGCAGGGAGGGGGCTTTAGGCTACGAGCAGTACTTC
abundance: few; v_gene: TRBV7-9; d_gene: NA; j_gene: TRBJ1-1; CDR3aa: CASSLATGFTEAFF; CDR3nt: TGTGCCAGCAGCTTAGCAACAGGCTTCACTGAAGCTTTCTTT
abundance: few; v_gene: TRBV29-1; d_gene: TRBD1; j_gene: TRBJ1-2; CDR3aa: CSVAGGSGYGYTF; CDR3nt: TGCAGCGTCGCAGGGGGCTCGGGCTATGGCTACACCTTC
abundance: few; v_gene: TRBV7-9; d_gene: TRBD2; j_gene: TRBJ2-5; CDR3aa: CASSFPTSGLRETQYF; CDR3nt: TGTGCCAGCAGCTTCCCGACTAGCGGACTCAGAGAGACCCAGTACTTC
abundance: many; v_gene: TRBV7-8; d_gene: NA; j_gene: TRBJ2-2; CDR3aa: CASSSSAASLETGELFF; CDR3nt: TGTGCCAGCAGCAGTAGCGCTGCATCCCTCGAAACCGGGGAGCTGTTTTTT
abundance: NA; v_gene: TRBV7-2; d_gene: TRBD1; j_gene: TRBJ2-7; CDR3aa: CASSATGTGYFGYEQYF; CDR3nt: TGTGCCAGCAGCGCCACCGGGACAGGGTACTTCGGCTACGAGCAGTACTTC
abundance: many; v_gene: TRBV19; d_gene: NA; j_gene: TRBJ1-5; CDR3aa: CASSYTGYSNQPQHF; CDR3nt: TGTGCCAGTAGTTACACAGGGTATAGCAATCAGCCCCAGCATTTT
abundance: NA; v_gene: TRBV12-3/TRBV12-4; d_gene: NA; j_gene: TRBJ1-2; CDR3aa: CASSFDLGARGYTF; CDR3nt: TGTGCCAGCAGTTTCGACCTCGGGGCACGAGGCTACACCTTC
abundance: NA; v_gene: TRBV5-1; d_gene: NA; j_gene: TRBJ2-3; CDR3aa: CASSPTPGSDTQYF; CDR3nt: TGCGCCAGCAGCCCGACGCCAGGGTCGGATACGCAGTATTTT
abundance: few; v_gene: TRBV10-3; d_gene: TRBD1; j_gene: TRBJ1-2; CDR3aa: CAGGDRVLEGYTF; CDR3nt: TGTGCCGGCGGGGACAGGGTATTAGAAGGCTACACCTTC
abundance: NA; v_gene: TRBV19; d_gene: TRBD1; j_gene: TRBJ1-1; CDR3aa: CASSIDEGAMEALF; CDR3nt: TGTGCCAGTAGTATTGACGAGGGGGCGATGGAAGCTTTATTT
abundance: NA; v_gene: TRBV12-3/TRBV12-4; d_gene: TRBD1; j_gene: TRBJ1-2; CDR3aa: CAGRDRVYGYTF; CDR3nt: TGTGCCGGCCGGGACAGGGTCTATGGCTACACCTTC
abundance: NA; v_gene: TRBV25-1; d_gene: NA; j_gene: TRBJ2-7; CDR3aa: CASRLGSYYEQYF; CDR3nt: TGTGCCAGCAGGTTAGGCTCCTACTACGAGCAGTACTTC
abundance: NA; v_gene: TRBV19; d_gene: NA; j_gene: TRBJ1-1; CDR3aa: CASNQGRVRIEAFF; CDR3nt: TGTGCCAGTAACCAAGGCAGGGTCCGCATTGAAGCTTTCTTT
abundance: NA; v_gene: TRBV19; d_gene: TRBD1; j_gene: TRBJ1-6; CDR3aa: CASADRGHSPLHF; CDR3nt: TGTGCCAGTGCGGACAGGGGGCATTCACCCCTCCACTTT